Each of the 5 T cell receptor beta chains below was sequenced from the same sample in a study of blood T cell repertoires in COVID-19. Produced via immunoSEQ multiplex PCR; TCRdb's table is partial and in-frame only. The data hold about 11,000 clones, with approximately 84% observed a single time. Sequencing was done on a sample of peripheral blood. All receptors derive from a man aged 45-65 years with active COVID-19.

V gene TRBV6-5 combines with J gene TRBJ1-2; D is ambiguous. The germline V and J ends were trimmed by 0 bases and 4 bases, with 9 bases remaining between them. This CDR3 comprises 14 residues. CDR1 is MNHEY and CDR2 is SVGAGI in the germline V gene. The CDR3 sequence is CASSYSRSGYGYTF. The CDR3 DNA is TGTGCCAGCAGTTACTCGCGGTCTGGCTATGGCTACACCTTC.

Here the CDR3 DNA reads TGTGCCAGCAGTTCCGGGACACCGGGCCAAGAGACCCAGTACTTC. Its protein is CASSSGTPGQETQYF. J is TRBJ2-5 and V is TRBV6-2 or TRBV6-3; D possibly corresponds to TRBD1 (6 bases). V lost 4 bases to trimming and J lost 1 base, with 13 bases between them. Per the germline V gene, CDR1 is MNHEY and CDR2 is SVGEGT. The CDR3 totals 15 residues.

The V gene is TRBV13, the J gene TRBJ2-3, with 9 positions matching TRBD2. The CDR3 runs 17 residues. The germline CDR1 and CDR2 sequences are PRHDT and FYEKMQ (reference sequence). V dropped 4 bases and J dropped 0; count of bases not matched to a gene: 8. The CDR3 protein is CASSWGRREGSTDTQYF. CDR3 DNA sequence: TGTGCCAGCAGCTGGGGCCGGCGGGAGGGAAGCACAGATACGCAGTATTTT.

J is TRBJ2-7 and V is TRBV10-3; 16 bases map to TRBD2. Germline loops: CDR1 ENHRY, CDR2 SYGVKD. Germline trimming cut 2 bases from V and 6 bases from J; bases unmatched to any gene: 13. The CDR3 has 19 residues. In DNA form, the CDR3 reads TGTGCCATCAGTGAGACACCTCTAGGGACTAGCGGGAGGGCCGGCGAGCAGTACTTC. This codes for CAISETPLGTSGRAGEQYF.

This chain uses TRBV7-8 with TRBJ2-6, with 11 positions matching TRBD2. Losses at the gene ends were 0 bases for V and 0 bases for J; bases not matched to a gene: 1. CDR3 length equals 18 residues. Germline CDR1 SGHVS, CDR2 FQNEAQ. CDR3 bases: TGTGCCAGCAGCTTAGCGCTAGCGGGAGGCTCTGGGGCCAACGTCCTGACTTTC. The encoded protein is CASSLALAGGSGANVLTF. The complete variable domain, with remaining parts taken from reference TRBV7-8 and TRBJ2-6, reads GAGVSQSPRYKVAKRGQDVALRCDPISGHVSLFWYQQALGQGPEFLTYFQNEAQLDKSGLPSDRFFAERPEGSVSTLKIQRTQQEDSAVYLCASSLALAGGSGANVLTFGAGSRLTVL.